The 5 T cell receptor beta chains below come from one sample, sequenced in a study of human T cells and chemical hapten exposure. Via MiXCR, TCRdb re-called the RACE reads, giving one row per CDR3 protein. The data show about 110,000 distinct CDR3 sequences, 9.2% seen once. Time point meaning: patch test 2, 6 weeks after DPC sensitization. Specified treatment: therapeutic diphenylcyclopropenone sensitization with weekly scalp DPC. The input for sequencing was whole blood, taken in connection with sensitization to the hapten diphenylcyclopropenone (DPC). The receptors stem from a woman aged 40 to 49 with alopecia areata. Some clones in this sample may be carry-over from other donors' samples.

This rearrangement joins TRBV5-4 to TRBJ1-6; 9 nucleotides align to TRBD1. This CDR3 has 16 residues. V lost 1 base, J lost 8 bases, and 7 bases stayed unmatched. Germline-derived CDR1 and CDR2 are SGHNT and YYREEE (reference sequence). The CDR3 is CASSLNRGLMDSPLHF. CDR3 sequence (DNA): TGTGCCAGCAGCTTGAACAGGGGGCTGATGGATTCACCCCTCCACTTT.

This clonotype has at least ten counts. The V and J genes are TRBV5-1 and TRBJ2-3; 14 positions match TRBD2. CDR3 length equals 16 residues. The germline V gene encodes CDR1 SGHRS and CDR2 YFSETQ. After removal of 4 bases from V and 6 bases from J, the junction contained 7 bases not matched to a gene. CDR3 DNA sequence: TGCGCCAGCAGCACCGGGACTAGCGGGGGCGGGGATACGCAGTATTTT. This sequence encodes CASSTGTSGGGDTQYF.

This clonotype was counted a few times. CDR3 residues: CASSIRTVSYEQYF. The CDR3 bases are TGTGCCAGTAGTATCCGGACAGTCTCCTACGAGCAGTACTTC. The chain recombines TRBV19 with TRBJ2-7, with D maybe TRBD1 (6 bases). The germline V and J ends were trimmed by 3 bases and 0 bases, with 9 bases remaining between them. Germline values: CDR1 LNHDA, CDR2 SQIVND (reference sequence). This CDR3 comprises 14 residues.

This clonotype has just a few counts. The V call is TRBV25-1, the J call TRBJ1-2, with TRBD1 matching 9 bases. Germline trimming cut 2 bases from V and 6 bases from J; bases unmatched to any gene: 7. The CDR3 spans 15 residues. CDR1 MGHDK and CDR2 SYGVNS come from the germline V gene. The CDR3 DNA reads TGTGCCAGCAGTGAAACAGGGGGCGCTGAAAATGGCTACACCTTC. Its protein product is CASSETGGAENGYTF.

This clonotype was seen at least ten times. The J gene is TRBJ1-5, the V gene TRBV2; TRBD1 is a possible D gene (5 bases). In germline, CDR1 is SNHLY, CDR2 FYNNEI. V lost 2 bases, J lost 0 bases, and 11 bases lay in between. The length of the CDR3 is 16 residues. The CDR3 reads CASSEFGGSSNQPQHF. The CDR3 nucleotides read TGTGCCAGCAGTGAATTCGGGGGATCTAGCAATCAGCCCCAGCATTTT. Full variable domain (rest looked up from reference TRBV2 and TRBJ1-5): EPEVTQTPSHQVTQMGQEVILRCVPISNHLYFYWYRQILGQKVEFLVSFYNNEISEKSEIFDDQFSVERPDGSNFTLKIRSTKLEDSAMYFCASSEFGGSSNQPQHFGDGTRLSIL.